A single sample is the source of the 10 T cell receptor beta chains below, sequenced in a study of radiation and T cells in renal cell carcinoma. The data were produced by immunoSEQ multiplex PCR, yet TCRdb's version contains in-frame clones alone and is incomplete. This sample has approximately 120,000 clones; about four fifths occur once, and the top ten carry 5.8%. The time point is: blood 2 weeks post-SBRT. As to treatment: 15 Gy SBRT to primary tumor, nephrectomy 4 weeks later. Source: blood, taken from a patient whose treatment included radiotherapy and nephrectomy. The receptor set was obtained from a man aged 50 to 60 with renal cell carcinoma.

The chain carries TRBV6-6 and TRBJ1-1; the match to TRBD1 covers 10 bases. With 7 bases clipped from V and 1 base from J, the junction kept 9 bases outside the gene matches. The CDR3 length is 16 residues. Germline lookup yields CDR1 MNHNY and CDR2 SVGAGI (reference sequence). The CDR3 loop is CASIPGQGKGNTEAFF. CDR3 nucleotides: TGTGCCAGCATCCCGGGACAGGGGAAAGGGAACACTGAAGCTTTCTTT.

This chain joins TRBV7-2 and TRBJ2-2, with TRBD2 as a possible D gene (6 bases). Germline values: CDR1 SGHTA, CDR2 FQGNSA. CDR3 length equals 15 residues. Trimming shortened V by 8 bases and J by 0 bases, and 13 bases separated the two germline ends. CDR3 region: CASSRRGSNTGELFF. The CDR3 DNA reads TGTGCCAGCTCCCGTCGGGGGTCGAACACCGGGGAGCTGTTTTTT.

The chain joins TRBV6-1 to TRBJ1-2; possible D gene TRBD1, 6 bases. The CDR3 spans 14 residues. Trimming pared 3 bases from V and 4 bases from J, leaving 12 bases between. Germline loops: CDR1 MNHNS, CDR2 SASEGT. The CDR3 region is CASSEIQGFYGYTF. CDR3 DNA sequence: TGTGCCAGCAGTGAGATACAGGGTTTCTATGGCTACACCTTC.

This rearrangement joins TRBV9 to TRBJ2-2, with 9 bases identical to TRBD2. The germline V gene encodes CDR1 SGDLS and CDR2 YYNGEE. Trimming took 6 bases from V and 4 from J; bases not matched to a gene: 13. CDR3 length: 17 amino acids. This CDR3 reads CASTTSWLAGSTGELFF. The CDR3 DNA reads TGTGCCAGCACCACATCTTGGCTAGCGGGATCCACCGGGGAGCTGTTTTTT.

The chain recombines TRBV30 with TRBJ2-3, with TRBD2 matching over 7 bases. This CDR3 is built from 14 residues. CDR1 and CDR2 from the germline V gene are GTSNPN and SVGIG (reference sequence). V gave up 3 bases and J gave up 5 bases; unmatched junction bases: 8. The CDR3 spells CAWRRAGVGDTQYF. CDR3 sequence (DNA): TGTGCCTGGAGGCGTGCGGGGGTGGGAGATACGCAGTATTTT.

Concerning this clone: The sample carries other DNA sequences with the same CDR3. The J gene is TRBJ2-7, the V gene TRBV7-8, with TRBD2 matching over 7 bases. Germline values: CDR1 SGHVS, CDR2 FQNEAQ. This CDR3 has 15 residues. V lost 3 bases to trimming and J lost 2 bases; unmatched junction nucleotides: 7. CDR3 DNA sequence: TGTGCCAGCAGCTTGTCCGGGAGGACTACCTACGAGCAGTACTTC. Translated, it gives CASSLSGRTTYEQYF.

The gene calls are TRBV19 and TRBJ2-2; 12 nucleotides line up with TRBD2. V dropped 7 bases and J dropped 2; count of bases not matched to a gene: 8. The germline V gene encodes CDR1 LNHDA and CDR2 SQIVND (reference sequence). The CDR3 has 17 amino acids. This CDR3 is CASIPTSGGPNTGELFF. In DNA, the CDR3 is TGTGCCAGTATCCCGACTAGCGGGGGACCCAACACCGGGGAGCTGTTTTTT.

This CDR3 reads CASRMDWRSTGETQYF. CDR3 nucleotides: TGTGCCAGCAGGATGGACTGGAGATCGACAGGAGAGACCCAGTACTTC. The chain joins TRBV5-4 to TRBJ2-5; possibly TRBD1 for D (6 bases). Germline V gene sequence: CDR1 SGHNT, CDR2 YYREEE (reference sequence). Trimming cost V 5 bases and J 4 bases, with 21 bases left between them. The CDR3 loop spans 16 amino acids.

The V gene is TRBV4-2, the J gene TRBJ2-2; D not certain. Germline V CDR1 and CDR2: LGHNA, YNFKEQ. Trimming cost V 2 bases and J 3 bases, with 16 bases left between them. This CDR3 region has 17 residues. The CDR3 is CASSQRNQRYDTGELFF. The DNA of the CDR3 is TGTGCCAGCAGCCAACGCAACCAGCGATATGACACCGGGGAGCTGTTTTTT.

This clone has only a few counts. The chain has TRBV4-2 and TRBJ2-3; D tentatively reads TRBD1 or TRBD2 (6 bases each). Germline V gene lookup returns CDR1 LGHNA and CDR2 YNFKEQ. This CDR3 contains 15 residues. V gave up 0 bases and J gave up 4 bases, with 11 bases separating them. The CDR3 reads CASSQEKGGADTQYF. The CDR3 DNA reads TGTGCCAGCAGCCAAGAAAAGGGGGGTGCAGATACGCAGTATTTT.